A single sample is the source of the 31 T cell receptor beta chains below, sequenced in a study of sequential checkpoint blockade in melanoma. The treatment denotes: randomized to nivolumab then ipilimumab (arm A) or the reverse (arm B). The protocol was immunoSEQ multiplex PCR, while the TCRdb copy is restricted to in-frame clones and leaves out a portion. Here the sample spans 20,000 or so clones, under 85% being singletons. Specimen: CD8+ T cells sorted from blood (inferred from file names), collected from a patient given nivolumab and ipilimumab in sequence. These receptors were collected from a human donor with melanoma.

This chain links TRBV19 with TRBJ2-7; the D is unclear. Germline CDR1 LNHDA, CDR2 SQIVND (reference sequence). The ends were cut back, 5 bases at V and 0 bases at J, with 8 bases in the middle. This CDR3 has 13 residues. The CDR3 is CASSPGYSYEQYF. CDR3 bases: TGTGCCAGTAGTCCCGGGTACTCCTACGAGCAGTACTTC.

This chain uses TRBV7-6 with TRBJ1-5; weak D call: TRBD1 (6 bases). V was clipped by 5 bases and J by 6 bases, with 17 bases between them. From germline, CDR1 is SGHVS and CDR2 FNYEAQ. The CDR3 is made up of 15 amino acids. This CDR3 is CASSLGAGEAQPQHF. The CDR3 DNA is TGTGCCAGCAGCCTCGGGGCAGGGGAAGCTCAGCCCCAGCATTTT.

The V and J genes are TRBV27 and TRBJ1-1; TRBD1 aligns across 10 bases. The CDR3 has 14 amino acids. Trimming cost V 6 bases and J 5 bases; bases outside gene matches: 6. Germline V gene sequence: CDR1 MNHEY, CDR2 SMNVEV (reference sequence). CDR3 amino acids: CASRRQGANTEAFF. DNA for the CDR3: TGTGCCAGCAGGCGACAGGGGGCGAATACTGAAGCTTTCTTT.

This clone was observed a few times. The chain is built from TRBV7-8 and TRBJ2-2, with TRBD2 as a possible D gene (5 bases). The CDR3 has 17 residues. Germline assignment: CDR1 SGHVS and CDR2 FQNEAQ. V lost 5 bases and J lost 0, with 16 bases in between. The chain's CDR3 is CASSPPRTYTNTGELFF. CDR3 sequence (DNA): TGTGCCAGCAGCCCCCCCAGGACTTACACGAACACCGGGGAGCTGTTTTTT.

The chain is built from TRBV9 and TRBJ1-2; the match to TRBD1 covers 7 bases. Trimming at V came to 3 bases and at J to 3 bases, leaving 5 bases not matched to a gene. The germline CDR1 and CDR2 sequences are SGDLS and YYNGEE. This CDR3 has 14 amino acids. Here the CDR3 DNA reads TGTGCCAGCAGCGAGGGGGACAGAGACTATGGCTACACCTTC. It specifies CASSEGDRDYGYTF.

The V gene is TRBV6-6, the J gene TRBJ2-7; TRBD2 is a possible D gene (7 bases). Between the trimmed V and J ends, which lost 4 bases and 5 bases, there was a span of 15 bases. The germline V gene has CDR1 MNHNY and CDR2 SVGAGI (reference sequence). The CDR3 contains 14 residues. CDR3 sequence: CASSLYGGRNEQYF. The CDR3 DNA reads TGTGCCAGCAGTTTGTACGGGGGGCGTAACGAGCAGTACTTC.

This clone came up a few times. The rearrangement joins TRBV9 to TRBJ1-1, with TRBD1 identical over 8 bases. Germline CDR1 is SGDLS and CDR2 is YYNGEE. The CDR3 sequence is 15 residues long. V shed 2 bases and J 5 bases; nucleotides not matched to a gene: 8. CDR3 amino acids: CASSVSGGLGTEAFF. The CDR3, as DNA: TGTGCCAGCAGCGTCTCAGGGGGCCTAGGTACTGAAGCTTTCTTT.

The CDR3 is CASSVRAGLPAGTEAFF. The CDR3 DNA reads as TGTGCCAGCAGCGTTAGGGCAGGGCTTCCTGCGGGGACTGAAGCTTTCTTT. The chain is built from TRBV9 and TRBJ1-1; the D gene is possibly TRBD1 (5 bases). V was shortened by 2 bases and J by 5 bases, with 22 bases between the two germline ends. The germline gives CDR1 SGDLS, CDR2 YYNGEE. This CDR3 spans 17 amino acids. The variable domain in full, completed from reference TRBV9 and TRBJ1-1, reads DSGVTQTPKHLITATGQRVTLRCSPRSGDLSVYWYQQSLDQGLQFLIQYYNGEERAKGNILERFSAQQFPDLHSELNLSSLELGDSALYFCASSVRAGLPAGTEAFFGQGTRLTVV.

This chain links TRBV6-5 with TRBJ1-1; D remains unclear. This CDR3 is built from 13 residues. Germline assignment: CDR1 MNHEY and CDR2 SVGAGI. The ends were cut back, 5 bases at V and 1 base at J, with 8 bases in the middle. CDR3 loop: CASSRPGNTEAFF. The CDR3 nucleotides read TGTGCCAGCAGTCGACCAGGGAACACTGAAGCTTTCTTT.

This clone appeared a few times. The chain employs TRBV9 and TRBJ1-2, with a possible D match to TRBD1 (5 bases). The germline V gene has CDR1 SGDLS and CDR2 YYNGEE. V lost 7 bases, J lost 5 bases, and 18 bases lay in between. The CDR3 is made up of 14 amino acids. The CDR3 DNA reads TGTGCCAGCGGGGTCGGATCCCGGACATATGGCTACACCTTC. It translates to CASGVGSRTYGYTF.

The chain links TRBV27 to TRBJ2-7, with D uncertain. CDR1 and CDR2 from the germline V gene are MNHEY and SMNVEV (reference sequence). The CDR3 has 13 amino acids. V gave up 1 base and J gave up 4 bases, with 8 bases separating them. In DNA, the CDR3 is TGTGCCAGCAGTTTATATGGGCAGTACGAGCAGTACTTC. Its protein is CASSLYGQYEQYF.

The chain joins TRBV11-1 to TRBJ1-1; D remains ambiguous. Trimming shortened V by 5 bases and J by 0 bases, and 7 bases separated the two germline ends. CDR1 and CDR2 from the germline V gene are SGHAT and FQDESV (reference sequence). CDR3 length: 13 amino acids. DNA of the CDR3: TGTGCCAGCAGCCCAGGAATGAACACTGAAGCTTTCTTT. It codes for CASSPGMNTEAFF.

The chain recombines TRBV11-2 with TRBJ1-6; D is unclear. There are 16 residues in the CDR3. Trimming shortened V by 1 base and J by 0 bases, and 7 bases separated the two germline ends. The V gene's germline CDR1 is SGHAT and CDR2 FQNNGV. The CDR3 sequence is CASSLGRGSYNSPLHF. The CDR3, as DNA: TGTGCCAGCAGCTTAGGGCGGGGCTCCTATAATTCACCCCTCCACTTT.

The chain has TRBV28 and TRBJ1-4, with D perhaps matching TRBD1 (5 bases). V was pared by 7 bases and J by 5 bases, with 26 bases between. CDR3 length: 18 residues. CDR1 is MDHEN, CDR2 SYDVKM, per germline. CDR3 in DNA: TGTGCCAGCACCGATAGGGGTATATGGGGAATAGAGAATGAAAAACTGTTTTTT. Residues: CASTDRGIWGIENEKLFF.

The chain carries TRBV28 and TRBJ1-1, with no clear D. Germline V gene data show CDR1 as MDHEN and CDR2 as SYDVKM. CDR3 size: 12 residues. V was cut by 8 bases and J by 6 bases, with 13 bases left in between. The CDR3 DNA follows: TGTGCCAGCTCGAGGGCTAGGCCTGAAGCTTTCTTT. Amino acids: CASSRARPEAFF.

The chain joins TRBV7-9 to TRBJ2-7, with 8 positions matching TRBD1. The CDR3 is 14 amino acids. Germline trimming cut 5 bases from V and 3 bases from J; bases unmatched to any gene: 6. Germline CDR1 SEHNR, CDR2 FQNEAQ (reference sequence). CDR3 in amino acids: CASSVRQGFYEQYF. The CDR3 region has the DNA TGTGCCAGCAGCGTTAGACAGGGGTTCTACGAGCAGTACTTC.

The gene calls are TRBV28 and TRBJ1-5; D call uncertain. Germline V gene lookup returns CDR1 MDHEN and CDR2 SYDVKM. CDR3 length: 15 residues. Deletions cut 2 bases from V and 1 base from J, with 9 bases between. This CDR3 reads CASSLGRLSNQPQHF. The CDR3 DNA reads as TGTGCCAGCAGTTTAGGCAGGTTAAGCAATCAGCCCCAGCATTTT. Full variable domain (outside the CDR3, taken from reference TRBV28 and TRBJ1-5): DVKVTQSSRYLVKRTGEKVFLECVQDMDHENMFWYRQDPGLGLRLIYFSYDVKMKEKGDIPEGYSVSREKKERFSLILESASTNQTSMYLCASSLGRLSNQPQHFGDGTRLSIL.

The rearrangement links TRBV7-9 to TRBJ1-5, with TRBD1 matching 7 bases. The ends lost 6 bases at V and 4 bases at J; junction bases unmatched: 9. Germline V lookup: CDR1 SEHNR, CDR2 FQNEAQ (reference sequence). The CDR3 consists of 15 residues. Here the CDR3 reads CASSYSIQGNQPQHF. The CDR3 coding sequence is TGTGCCAGCAGTTACTCGATACAGGGGAATCAGCCCCAGCATTTT.

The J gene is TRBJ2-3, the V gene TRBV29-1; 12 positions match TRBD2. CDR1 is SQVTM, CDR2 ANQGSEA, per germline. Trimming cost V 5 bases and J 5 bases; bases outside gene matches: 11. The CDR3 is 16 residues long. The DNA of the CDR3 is TGCAGCGTTATTTCAGGACTAGCGGGGCCGGGAGATACGCAGTATTTT. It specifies CSVISGLAGPGDTQYF.

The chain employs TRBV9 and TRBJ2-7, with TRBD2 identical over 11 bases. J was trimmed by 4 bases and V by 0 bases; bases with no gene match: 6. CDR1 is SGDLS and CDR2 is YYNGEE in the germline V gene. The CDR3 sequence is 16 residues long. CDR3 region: CASSVALAGGVYEQYF. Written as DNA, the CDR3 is TGTGCCAGCAGCGTAGCTCTAGCGGGAGGAGTTTACGAGCAGTACTTC.

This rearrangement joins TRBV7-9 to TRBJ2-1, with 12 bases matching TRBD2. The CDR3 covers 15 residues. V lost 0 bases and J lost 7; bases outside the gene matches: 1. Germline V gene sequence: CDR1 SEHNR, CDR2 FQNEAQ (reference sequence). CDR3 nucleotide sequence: TGTGCCAGCAGCTTAGCAGGACTAGCGGGGAATGAGCAGTTCTTC. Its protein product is CASSLAGLAGNEQFF.

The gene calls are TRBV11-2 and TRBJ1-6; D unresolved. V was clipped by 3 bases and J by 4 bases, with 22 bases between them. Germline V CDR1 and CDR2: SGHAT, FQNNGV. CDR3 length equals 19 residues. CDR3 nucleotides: TGTGCCAGCAGCTTTATTGGACTGGGCTCGGAGACATATAATTCACCCCTCCACTTT. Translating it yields CASSFIGLGSETYNSPLHF.

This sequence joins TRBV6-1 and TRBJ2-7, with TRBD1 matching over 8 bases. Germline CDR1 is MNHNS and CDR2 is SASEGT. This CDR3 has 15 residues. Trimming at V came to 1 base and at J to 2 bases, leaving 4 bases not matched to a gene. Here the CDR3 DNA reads TGTGCCAGCAGTGAAGTAAGGACAGGGACCTACGAGCAGTACTTC. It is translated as CASSEVRTGTYEQYF.

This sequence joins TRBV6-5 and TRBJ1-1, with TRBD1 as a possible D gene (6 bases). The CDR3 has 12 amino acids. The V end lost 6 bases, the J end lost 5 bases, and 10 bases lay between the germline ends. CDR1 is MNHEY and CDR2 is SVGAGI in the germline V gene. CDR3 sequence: CASSPGVTEAFF. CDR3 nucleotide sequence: TGTGCCAGCAGCCCAGGGGTTACTGAAGCTTTCTTT.

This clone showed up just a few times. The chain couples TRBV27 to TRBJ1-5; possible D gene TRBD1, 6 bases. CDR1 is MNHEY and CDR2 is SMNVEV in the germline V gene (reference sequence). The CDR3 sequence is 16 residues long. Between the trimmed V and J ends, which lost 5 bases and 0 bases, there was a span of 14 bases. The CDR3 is CASSTEGQYSNQPQHF. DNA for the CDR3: TGTGCCAGCAGTACAGAAGGACAGTATAGCAATCAGCCCCAGCATTTT.

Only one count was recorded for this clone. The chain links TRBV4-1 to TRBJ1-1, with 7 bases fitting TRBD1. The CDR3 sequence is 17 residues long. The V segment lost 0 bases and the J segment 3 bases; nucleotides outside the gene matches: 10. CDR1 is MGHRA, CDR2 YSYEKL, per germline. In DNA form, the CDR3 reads TGCGCCAGCAGCCAAGATCATAGGTACAGGGGAGACACTGAAGCTTTCTTT. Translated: CASSQDHRYRGDTEAFF.

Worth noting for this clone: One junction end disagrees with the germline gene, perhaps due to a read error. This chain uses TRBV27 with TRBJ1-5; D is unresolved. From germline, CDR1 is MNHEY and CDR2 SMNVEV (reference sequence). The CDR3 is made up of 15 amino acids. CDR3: CASSLTAPSYQPQHF. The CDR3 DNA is TGTGCCAGCAGTTTAACCGCCCCTAGCTATCAGCCCCAGCATTTT.

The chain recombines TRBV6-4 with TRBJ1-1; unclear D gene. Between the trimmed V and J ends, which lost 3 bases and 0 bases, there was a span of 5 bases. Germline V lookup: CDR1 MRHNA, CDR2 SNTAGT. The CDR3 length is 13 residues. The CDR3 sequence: CASSEQLNTEAFF. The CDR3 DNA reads TGTGCCAGCAGTGAACAGCTGAACACTGAAGCTTTCTTT.

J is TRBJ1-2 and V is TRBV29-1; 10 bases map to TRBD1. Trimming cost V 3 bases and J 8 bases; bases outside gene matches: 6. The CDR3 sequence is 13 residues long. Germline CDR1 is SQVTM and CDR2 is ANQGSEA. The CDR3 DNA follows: TGCAGCGTTGAGGGGGACAGGGGCGACGGCTACACCTTC. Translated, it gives CSVEGDRGDGYTF.

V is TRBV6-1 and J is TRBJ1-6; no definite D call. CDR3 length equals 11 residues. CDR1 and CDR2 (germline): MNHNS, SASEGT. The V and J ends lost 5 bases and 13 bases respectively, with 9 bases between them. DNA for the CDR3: TGTGCCAGCAGTTTCTTCGGGCCCCTCCACTTT. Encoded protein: CASSFFGPLHF.

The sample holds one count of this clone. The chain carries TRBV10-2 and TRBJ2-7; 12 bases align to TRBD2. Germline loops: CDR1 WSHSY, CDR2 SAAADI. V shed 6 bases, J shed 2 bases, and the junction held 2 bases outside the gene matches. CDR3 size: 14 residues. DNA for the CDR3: TGCGCCAGCAGCAGGACTAGCGGGGCCTACGAGCAGTACTTC. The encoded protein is CASSRTSGAYEQYF.